This T cell receptor beta chain derives from a study of blood T cell repertoires in COVID-19. Participants were aged about 18 to 100 years from around 26 US areas. CDR1 is MGHDK and CDR2 is SYGVNS in the germline V gene. The CDR3 sequence is 17 residues long. Trimming at V came to 4 bases and at J to 2 bases, leaving 6 bases not matched to a gene. Libraries were prepared by immunoSEQ multiplex PCR; TCRdb keeps only in-frame clonotypes and omits some of them. This sample carries hundreds of thousands of clones, about 89% of them seen once, and the ten largest clones take roughly a tenth. The chain has TRBV25-1 and TRBJ2-2; 11 bases agree with TRBD2. Sample: PBMCs or T cells enriched from blood (not recorded which). The receptor was derived from a woman aged 40 to 50 who had recovered from COVID-19. CDR3 in amino acids: CASSVLGLADNTGELFF. Here the CDR3 DNA reads TGTGCCAGCAGTGTTCTGGGACTAGCGGATAACACCGGGGAGCTGTTTTTT. Supplemented by reference TRBV25-1 and TRBJ2-2, the full variable domain reads EADIYQTPRYLVIGTGKKITLECSQTMGHDKMYWYQQDPGMELHLIHYSYGVNSTEKGDLSSESTVSRIRTEHFPLTLESARPSHTSQYLCASSVLGLADNTGELFFGEGSRLTVL.